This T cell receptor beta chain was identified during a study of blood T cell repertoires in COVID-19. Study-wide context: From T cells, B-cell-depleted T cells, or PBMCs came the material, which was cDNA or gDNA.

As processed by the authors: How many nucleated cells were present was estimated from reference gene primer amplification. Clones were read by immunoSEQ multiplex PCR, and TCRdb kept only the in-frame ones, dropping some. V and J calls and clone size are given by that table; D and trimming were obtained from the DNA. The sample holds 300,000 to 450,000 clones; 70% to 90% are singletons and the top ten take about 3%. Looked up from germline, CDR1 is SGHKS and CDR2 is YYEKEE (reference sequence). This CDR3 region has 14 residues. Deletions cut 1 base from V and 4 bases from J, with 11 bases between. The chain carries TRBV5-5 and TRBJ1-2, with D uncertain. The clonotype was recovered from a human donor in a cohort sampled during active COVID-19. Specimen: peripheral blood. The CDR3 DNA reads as TGTGCCAGCAGCTTGCGGTATCATCTCTATGGCTACACCTTC. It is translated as CASSLRYHLYGYTF.